One and the same sample provided the 9 T cell receptor beta chains below, sequenced in a study of blood T cell repertoires in COVID-19. Here immunoSEQ multiplex PCR was the method, and the copy in TCRdb shows in-frame clones only, minus some. The sample has roughly 670,000 clones, 70% to 90% seen once; the top ten hold roughly 0.25%. The sequenced material came from peripheral blood. Receptor source: a woman aged 18-29 years with acute or convalescent COVID-19.

The gene calls are TRBV28 and TRBJ1-5; no reliable D call. The CDR3 consists of 16 residues. The ends were cut back, 3 bases at V and 6 bases at J, with 18 bases in the middle. Germline values: CDR1 MDHEN, CDR2 SYDVKM. Written as DNA, the CDR3 is TGTGCCAGCAGTTTCTTGGTAGGGTCTGGGAGTCAGCCCCAGCATTTT. Residues: CASSFLVGSGSQPQHF. The complete variable domain, with remaining parts taken from reference TRBV28 and TRBJ1-5, reads DVKVTQSSRYLVKRTGEKVFLECVQDMDHENMFWYRQDPGLGLRLIYFSYDVKMKEKGDIPEGYSVSREKKERFSLILESASTNQTSMYLCASSFLVGSGSQPQHFGDGTRLSIL.

The V call is TRBV7-6, the J call TRBJ2-7, with 8 bases fitting TRBD2. J lost 7 bases, V lost 5 bases, and 19 bases had no gene match. Per the germline V gene, CDR1 is SGHVS and CDR2 is FNYEAQ. The CDR3 totals 17 residues. CDR3 in amino acids: CASSPPSVGLASTEQYF. CDR3 bases: TGTGCCAGCAGCCCGCCCTCCGTTGGACTAGCCTCTACGGAGCAGTACTTC.

This clone was counted between two and nine times. This rearrangement joins TRBV9 to TRBJ2-3; possible D gene TRBD2, 5 bases. CDR1 and CDR2 from the germline V gene are SGDLS and YYNGEE. Trimming shortened V by 4 bases and J by 6 bases, and 12 bases separated the two germline ends. The CDR3 has 13 residues. Here the CDR3 reads CASSTFGMDTQYF. DNA for the CDR3: TGTGCCAGCAGCACATTCGGGATGGATACGCAGTATTTT.

This chain joins TRBV2 and TRBJ2-7, with 7 bases matching TRBD1. V dropped 7 bases and J dropped 9; count of bases not matched to a gene: 3. Germline V CDR1 and CDR2: SNHLY, FYNNEI. The length of the CDR3 is 10 residues. The CDR3 nucleotides are TGTGCCAGCAAGGGGGCCGGGCAGTACTTC. Its translation is CASKGAGQYF.

CDR3 nucleotide sequence: TGTGCCAGCAGCCCGACAGGTTTCGAAGCTTTCTTT. Its protein is CASSPTGFEAFF. The rearrangement uses TRBV3-1 (or the pseudogene TRBV3-2) and TRBJ1-1, with D perhaps TRBD1 (6 bases). V lost 4 bases to trimming and J lost 8 bases, with 11 bases between them. Germline loops: CDR1 LGHDT, CDR2 YNNKEL (reference sequence). There are 12 residues in the CDR3.

This clone has a single count. The chain is built from TRBV4-3 and TRBJ2-1; TRBD2 agrees at 8 bases. Germline CDR1 reads LGHNA; CDR2 reads YSLEER. The V gene end was trimmed by 3 bases and the J gene end by 10 bases; junction bases not matched to a gene: 2. The CDR3 loop spans 12 amino acids. This CDR3 is CASSQVAGEQFF. CDR3 bases: TGCGCCAGCAGCCAGGTAGCGGGGGAGCAGTTCTTC.

The chain carries TRBV27 and TRBJ1-1; the match to TRBD1 covers 7 bases. J was trimmed by 4 bases and V by 5 bases; bases with no gene match: 10. The CDR3 has 15 amino acids. Germline V CDR1 and CDR2: MNHEY, SMNVEV (reference sequence). For the CDR3, the DNA is TGTGCCAGCAGTCCATGGGACAGAGAGAGCACTGAAGCTTTCTTT. As protein: CASSPWDRESTEAFF.

The V gene is TRBV5-6, the J gene TRBJ2-7; D not certain. The CDR3 has 14 residues. V lost 2 bases and J lost 2, with 11 bases in between. Germline V lookup: CDR1 SGHDT, CDR2 YYEEEE. CDR3 nucleotides: TGTGCCAGCAGCTTTCTACAGCCCGCCTACGAGCAGTACTTC. The encoded protein is CASSFLQPAYEQYF.

This chain connects TRBV6-1 to TRBJ1-2; possible D gene TRBD1, 6 bases. Germline V gene data show CDR1 as MNHNS and CDR2 as SASEGT. The CDR3 contains 14 residues. Trimming took off 3 bases at V and 5 bases at J, with 13 bases between the two ends. CDR3 sequence reads: CASSEAQGQYGYTF. The CDR3 coding sequence is TGTGCCAGCAGTGAGGCTCAGGGGCAATATGGCTACACCTTC.